Each of the 19 T cell receptor beta chains below was sequenced from the same sample in a study of shared T cell receptors in the human thymus. Profiling relied on immunoSEQ multiplex PCR, and the TCRdb table lists in-frame clones only, not all of them. Of some 660,000 clones listed, approximately 87% are singletons. This same sample was also part of a study on human thymus T cells.

The sequenced material came from thymocytes. Every receptor here comes from a boy in the first two years of life with a congenital heart defect.

The rearrangement uses TRBV27 and TRBJ1-5, with 11 bases that match TRBD1. The V gene's germline CDR1 is MNHEY and CDR2 SMNVEV (reference sequence). Losses at the gene ends were 5 bases for V and 6 bases for J; bases not matched to a gene: 6. CDR3 length equals 15 residues. The CDR3 loop is CASSTGQGASQPQHF. DNA of the CDR3: TGTGCCAGCAGTACTGGACAGGGGGCATCTCAGCCCCAGCATTTT.

This clone showed up just a few times. The chain carries TRBV4-3 and TRBJ2-7; TRBD2 matches at 7 bases. Looked up from germline, CDR1 is LGHNA and CDR2 is YSLEER. J was trimmed by 2 bases and V by 3 bases; bases with no gene match: 7. The CDR3 is 15 amino acids. CDR3 nucleotide sequence: TGCGCCAGCAGCCATAAACTACGGGGGGCCTACGAGCAGTACTTC. Its protein product is CASSHKLRGAYEQYF.

The chain couples TRBV5-1 to TRBJ2-4; the match to TRBD1 covers 7 bases. V lost 4 bases to trimming and J lost 1 base; unmatched junction nucleotides: 8. Per the germline V gene, CDR1 is SGHRS and CDR2 is YFSETQ. This CDR3 is built from 16 residues. CDR3 nucleotide sequence: TGCGCCAGCAGCGAACAGGGGTGGTGGGCCAAAAACATTCAGTACTTC. This sequence encodes CASSEQGWWAKNIQYF.

The rearrangement uses TRBV10-3 and TRBJ1-1; TRBD1 is a possible D gene (5 bases). V lost 3 bases and J 1 base, leaving 12 bases between the germline ends. The CDR3 has 15 residues. Germline CDR1 is ENHRY and CDR2 is SYGVKD. DNA for the CDR3: TGTGCCATCAGTGAACCTGACACAGGGAACACTGAAGCTTTCTTT. This codes for CAISEPDTGNTEAFF.

This sequence joins TRBV9 and TRBJ1-1; 7 bases are a match to TRBD1. This CDR3 spans 17 amino acids. CDR1 SGDLS and CDR2 YYNGEE come from the germline V gene. Trimming cost V 4 bases and J 0 bases; bases outside gene matches: 12. Written as DNA, the CDR3 is TGTGCCAGCAGCCCTCTAACAGGGGCGGCCATGAACACTGAAGCTTTCTTT. Translated, it gives CASSPLTGAAMNTEAFF.

The V gene is TRBV27, the J gene TRBJ2-7, with 9 bases identical to TRBD2. Germline trimming cut 3 bases from V and 7 bases from J; bases unmatched to any gene: 4. The CDR3 totals 13 residues. Germline CDR1 is MNHEY and CDR2 is SMNVEV (reference sequence). The CDR3 spells CASSFVSGGEQYF. The CDR3 region has the DNA TGTGCCAGCAGTTTTGTGAGCGGGGGGGAGCAGTACTTC.

This clone was detected only once. The chain links TRBV11-3 to TRBJ2-2; 8 bases fit TRBD1. V gave up 2 bases and J gave up 7 bases; unmatched junction bases: 12. This CDR3 is built from 17 residues. Germline CDR1 SGHNT, CDR2 YENEEA. DNA of the CDR3: TGTGCCAGCAGCTTATATGGGGCAGGGGGCTGTGGCGGGGAGCTGTTTTTT. This translates into CASSLYGAGGCGGELFF.

The genes are TRBV27 and TRBJ2-3; 10 bases fit TRBD2. Germline CDR1 reads MNHEY; CDR2 reads SMNVEV (reference sequence). The J segment lost 1 base and the V segment lost 7 bases, leaving 11 bases of the junction unmatched. This CDR3 spans 17 amino acids. CDR3 sequence (DNA): TGTGCCAGCAAAGGATCGATAGCGGGGGGCGGCACAGATACGCAGTATTTT. It translates to CASKGSIAGGGTDTQYF.

This rearrangement joins TRBV4-1 to TRBJ1-5, with D unresolved. The length of the CDR3 is 15 residues. V was clipped by 0 bases and J by 3 bases, with 9 bases between them. Germline CDR1 and CDR2: MGHRA and YSYEKL. CDR3 nucleotides: TGCGCCAGCAGCCAAGATGCGGCTTACAATCAGCCCCAGCATTTT. Translated: CASSQDAAYNQPQHF.

The rearrangement joins TRBV12-5 to TRBJ1-1, with 9 bases aligning to TRBD1. Germline V CDR1 and CDR2: LGHNT, FRNRAP. The V segment lost 5 bases and the J segment 6 bases; nucleotides outside the gene matches: 4. The CDR3 runs 13 residues. This CDR3 is CASGTGTGPEAFF. The CDR3 DNA is TGTGCTAGTGGTACCGGGACAGGGCCTGAAGCTTTCTTT.

This clone was seen more than once but under ten times. The chain uses TRBV7-9 and TRBJ1-2; 9 nucleotides match TRBD1. V shed 4 bases, J shed 2 bases, and the junction held 2 bases outside the gene matches. Germline V gene lookup returns CDR1 SEHNR and CDR2 FQNEAQ (reference sequence). This CDR3 has 14 residues. The CDR3 nucleotides are TGTGCCAGCAGCTCCGACAGGGGGAACTATGGCTACACCTTC. Its protein is CASSSDRGNYGYTF.

V is TRBV18 and J is TRBJ2-1, with D maybe TRBD2 (6 bases). CDR3 length: 16 residues. V gave up 2 bases and J gave up 2 bases, with 13 bases separating them. From germline, CDR1 is KGHSH and CDR2 LQKENI. The CDR3 DNA follows: TGTGCCAGCTCACCATATTCACTAGCCCCCTACAATGAGCAGTTCTTC. This translates into CASSPYSLAPYNEQFF.

The sample holds a few counts of this clone. V is TRBV28 and J is TRBJ1-2; perhaps TRBD1 as D (5 bases). The CDR3 is 13 amino acids. V dropped 4 bases and J dropped 7 bases, with 13 bases sitting between them. CDR1 and CDR2 from the germline V gene are MDHEN and SYDVKM. The CDR3 loop is CASSSLRQLGYTF. The CDR3 coding sequence is TGTGCCAGCAGTTCTTTACGACAGCTTGGCTACACCTTC.

CDR3 coding DNA: TGCGCCAGCAGCCAAGAGCCCCCCCACACGAACACTGAAGCTTTCTTT. Encoded protein: CASSQEPPHTNTEAFF. The gene calls are TRBV4-3 and TRBJ1-1; D remains unclear. This CDR3 has 16 amino acids. CDR1 is LGHNA, CDR2 YSLEER, per germline. V was shortened by 0 bases and J by 1 base, with 12 bases between the two germline ends.

This chain joins TRBV28 and TRBJ1-2, with 9 nucleotides matching TRBD1. The CDR3 covers 16 residues. Germline V lookup: CDR1 MDHEN, CDR2 SYDVKM. V lost 5 bases, J lost 3 bases, and 10 bases stayed unmatched. The CDR3 DNA follows: TGTGCCAGCAGTGCTCACAGGGGGCGACGGGACTATGGCTACACCTTC. The encoded protein is CASSAHRGRRDYGYTF.

The J gene is TRBJ2-1, the V gene TRBV7-2, with 7 bases aligning to TRBD2. The length of the CDR3 is 16 residues. CDR1 is SGHTA, CDR2 FQGNSA, per germline. With 0 bases clipped from V and 5 bases from J, the junction kept 7 bases outside the gene matches. CDR3 nucleotide sequence: TGTGCCAGCAGCTTAGCGCGTCGGGGGGAAAACAATGAGCAGTTCTTC. It specifies CASSLARRGENNEQFF.

The chain uses TRBV27 and TRBJ1-3; maybe TRBD1 (5 bases). Germline assignment: CDR1 MNHEY and CDR2 SMNVEV (reference sequence). Trimming removed 6 bases from V and 3 bases from J, with 6 bases in between. The CDR3 length is 12 residues. The CDR3 protein is CASSRDGNTIYF. CDR3 sequence (DNA): TGTGCCAGCAGCAGGGATGGAAACACCATATATTTT.

The chain uses TRBV4-1 and TRBJ2-7; TRBD1 matches 8 bases. With V trimmed by 6 bases and J by 3 bases, 1 base remained unmatched. Germline CDR1 is MGHRA and CDR2 is YSYEKL. This CDR3 region has 12 residues. CDR3 protein: CASSGTGYEQYF. In DNA form, the CDR3 reads TGCGCCAGCAGTGGGACAGGCTACGAGCAGTACTTC.

This clone occurred once. The CDR3 spells CSVSGVSDSGANVLTF. The CDR3 DNA follows: TGCAGCGTTTCAGGGGTCTCAGACTCTGGGGCCAACGTCCTGACTTTC. The rearrangement joins TRBV29-1 to TRBJ2-6; tentative D call: TRBD1 (6 bases). Per the germline V gene, CDR1 is SQVTM and CDR2 is ANQGSEA. The CDR3 covers 16 residues. Trimming stripped 5 bases from V and 0 bases from J, with 14 bases between.